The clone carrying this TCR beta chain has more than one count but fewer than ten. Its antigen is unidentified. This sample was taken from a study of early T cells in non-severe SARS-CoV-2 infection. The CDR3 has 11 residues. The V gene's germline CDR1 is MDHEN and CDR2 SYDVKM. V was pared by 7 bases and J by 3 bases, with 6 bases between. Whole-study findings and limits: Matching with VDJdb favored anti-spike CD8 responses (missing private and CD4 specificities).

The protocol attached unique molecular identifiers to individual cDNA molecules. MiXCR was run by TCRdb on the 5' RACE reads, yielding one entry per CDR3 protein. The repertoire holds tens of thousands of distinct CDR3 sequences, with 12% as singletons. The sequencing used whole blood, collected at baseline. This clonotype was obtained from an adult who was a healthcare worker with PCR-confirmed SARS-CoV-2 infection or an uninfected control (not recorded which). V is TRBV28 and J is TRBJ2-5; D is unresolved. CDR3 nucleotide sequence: TGTGCCAGCATGGCTGAAGAGACCCAGTACTTC. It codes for CASMAEETQYF.